Given below is one T cell receptor (beta chain) in context. This sample is drawn from a study of blood T cell repertoires in COVID-19. Study in general: Samples representing acute and convalescent COVID-19 were sourced from the United States, Italy and Spain. PBMCs, B-cell-depleted T cells, or T cells were the source of the cDNA or gDNA that made up the material.

As handled by the study authors: Amplifying reference gene primers gave estimates of nucleated cell counts. Sequencing was performed with immunoSEQ multiplex PCR; in TCRdb, only in-frame clones are kept and a portion is missing. V and J calls and clone size are copied from that table; D and trimming were computed from the DNA. The sample consists of about 46,000 clones, over 75% of them appearing once. Germline V lookup: CDR1 SGDLS, CDR2 YYNGEE. V dropped 2 bases and J dropped 0 bases, with 6 bases sitting between them. CDR3 size: 14 residues. The receptor comes from a human donor with active COVID-19. The donor label of this sample is uncertain. V gene TRBV9 combines with J gene TRBJ1-3; D remains ambiguous. Sequencing was done on a sample of peripheral blood. CDR3 nucleotide sequence: TGTGCCAGCAGCGTCGACACCTCTGGAAACACCATATATTTT. It codes for CASSVDTSGNTIYF.